This T cell receptor beta chain emerged from a study of T cell responses to AZD1222 COVID-19 vaccine. Background on the study: Doses given second, at about 4 or about 12 weeks, were pooled.

Study observations and caveats: An increase in Spike-specific TCR breadth and depth was observed after two AZD1222 doses. Possibly, clonal diversity was underestimated; donors were largely white British and included more females.

CDR3 length equals 15 residues. The V segment lost 8 bases and the J segment 12 bases; nucleotides outside the gene matches: 18. Germline values: CDR1 SGHTA, CDR2 FQGNSA. In the case of this clone: Its antigen is not identified.

The method was immunoSEQ multiplex PCR; TCRdb's version includes in-frame clones alone and lacks a portion of them. This table has around 72,000 clones, 82% appearing once. Sequenced here: peripheral blood, sampled on day 0 of AZD1222 vaccination. This receptor was obtained from an adult in good health. The rearrangement joins TRBV7-2 to TRBJ1-2; TRBD1 matches 10 bases. CDR3 residues: CASADGQQTGGLDTF. The CDR3 nucleotides read TGTGCCAGCGCCGATGGGCAGCAGACAGGGGGCTTGGACACCTTC.